This T cell receptor (beta chain) was sequenced in a study of neoadjuvant anti-PD-1 for oral cavity cancer. This table comes from immunoSEQ multiplex PCR, and its TCRdb copy is limited to in-frame clones, with some not included. The profile covers around 60,000 clones, with approximately 80% appearing a single time and just over 2.5% taken by the ten largest. This CDR3 spans 15 amino acids. Germline CDR1 reads SGHDN; CDR2 reads FVKESK. The V and J ends lost 3 bases and 6 bases, in that order; junction bases with no gene match: 9. The starting material was PBMCs, obtained before nivolumab (anti-PD-1) treatment. This rearrangement joins TRBV14 to TRBJ2-7; 9 nucleotides line up with TRBD1. This clonotype was sampled from a person between 40 and 85 years old with oral cavity squamous cell carcinoma. The DNA of the CDR3 is TGTGCCAGCAGCCACTCCGGGACAGGGAAGTTCGAGCAGTACTTC. Translating it yields CASSHSGTGKFEQYF.